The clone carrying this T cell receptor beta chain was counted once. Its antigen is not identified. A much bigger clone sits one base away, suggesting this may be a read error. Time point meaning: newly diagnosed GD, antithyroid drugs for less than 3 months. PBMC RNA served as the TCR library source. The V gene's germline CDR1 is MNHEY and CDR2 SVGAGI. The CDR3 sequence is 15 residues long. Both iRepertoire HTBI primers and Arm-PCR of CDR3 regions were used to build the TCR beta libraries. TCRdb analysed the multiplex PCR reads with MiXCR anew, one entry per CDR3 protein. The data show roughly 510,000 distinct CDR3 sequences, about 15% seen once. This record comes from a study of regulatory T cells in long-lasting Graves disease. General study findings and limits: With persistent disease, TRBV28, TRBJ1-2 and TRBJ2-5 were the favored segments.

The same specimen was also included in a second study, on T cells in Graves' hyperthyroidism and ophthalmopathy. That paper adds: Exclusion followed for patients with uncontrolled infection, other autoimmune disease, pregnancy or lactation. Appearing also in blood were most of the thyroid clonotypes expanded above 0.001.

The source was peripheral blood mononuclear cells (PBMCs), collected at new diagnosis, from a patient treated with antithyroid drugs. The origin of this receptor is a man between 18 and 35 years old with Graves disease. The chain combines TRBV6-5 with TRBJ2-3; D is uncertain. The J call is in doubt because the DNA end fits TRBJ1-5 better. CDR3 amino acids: CASSYARESTDTQHF. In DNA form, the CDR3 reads TGTGCCAGCAGTTACGCGCGGGAGAGCACAGATACGCAGCATTTT.